Listed below are T cell receptor beta chains from one sample, sequenced in a study of T cell changes during pregnancy in multiple sclerosis. Produced via immunoSEQ multiplex PCR; TCRdb's table is partial and in-frame only. Of tens of thousands of clones in the sample, 80% to 95% were seen once. Sequenced here: CD4+ T cells from peripheral blood mononuclear cells, sampled in the third trimester of pregnancy. These receptors were taken from a female donor with multiple sclerosis, enrolled in a pregnancy study. The conserved cysteine and the conserved F or W are not part of the CDR3 here.

J,V,CDR3
TRBJ1-1,TRBV7-2,ASSSLTGTNTEAF
TRBJ2-3,TRBV15,ATSRDKFGQGSTDTQY
TRBJ1-5,TRBV5-5,ASSLKGAGQPQH
TRBJ1-1,TRBV9,ASSVDYRGTEAF
TRBJ2-3,TRBV5-5,ASSFSSTDTQY
TRBJ1-2,TRBV19,ASSRPTGAQSGYT
TRBJ2-2,TRBV7-8,ASSADRGLTGELF
TRBJ2-1,TRBV30,AWIRGSPSPSVSSYNEQF
TRBJ1-2,TRBV27,ASSLLVRTGAIPSAGYT
TRBJ2-4,TRBV6-5,ASSYGRGREHIQY
TRBJ2-1,TRBV7-9,ATGGGPRRSNEQF
TRBJ1-2,TRBV5-6,ASSLFGQTGGEIGGYT
TRBJ1-1,TRBV7-2,ASSYQLGTANTEAF
TRBJ2-7,TRBV2,ASSEYRSRGYEQY
TRBJ2-3,TRBV9,ASSVVMGQGADTQY
TRBJ1-4,TRBV29-1,SVRDTLREKLF
TRBJ2-5,TRBV5-1,ASSLPSGSPQETQY
TRBJ2-6,TRBV5-6,ASSLRVSGANVLT
TRBJ2-5,TRBV5-1,ASSLEQGFGTQY
TRBJ1-2,TRBV19,ASSERYGYT